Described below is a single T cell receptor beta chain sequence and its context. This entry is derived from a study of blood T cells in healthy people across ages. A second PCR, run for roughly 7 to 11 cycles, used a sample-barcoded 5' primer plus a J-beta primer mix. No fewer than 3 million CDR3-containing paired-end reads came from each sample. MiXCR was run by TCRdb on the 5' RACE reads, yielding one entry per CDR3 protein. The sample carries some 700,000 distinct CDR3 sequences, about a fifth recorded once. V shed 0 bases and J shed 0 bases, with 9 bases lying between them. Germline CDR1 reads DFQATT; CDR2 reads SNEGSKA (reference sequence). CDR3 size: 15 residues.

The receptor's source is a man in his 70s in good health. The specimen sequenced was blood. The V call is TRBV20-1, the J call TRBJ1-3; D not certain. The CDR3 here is CSARDRRRSGNTIYF. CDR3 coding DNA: TGCAGTGCTAGAGATAGAAGACGCTCTGGAAACACCATATATTTT.